The entry that follows covers one T cell receptor (beta chain) sequence. The sample is drawn from a study of blood T cell repertoires in COVID-19. V lost 3 bases, J lost 7 bases, and 10 bases lay in between. CDR3 size: 13 residues. Per germline, CDR1 SGHRS and CDR2 YFSETQ. Here immunoSEQ multiplex PCR was the method, and the copy in TCRdb shows in-frame clones only, minus some. Of fewer than 300,000 clones in the sample, 86% were seen once. The genes are TRBV5-1 and TRBJ1-4; D is uncertain. The source material was PBMCs or T cells enriched from blood (not recorded which). This TCR derives from a man aged 18 to 29 who had recovered from COVID-19. CDR3 DNA: TGCGCCAGCAGCTGGGAGGGTGGTGAAAAACTGTTTTTT. Protein: CASSWEGGEKLFF.